The 5 T cell receptor beta chains in this list originate from one sample, sequenced in a study of identical twins. TCRdb itself ran the 5' RACE reads through MiXCR, one entry per CDR3 protein. The data show 700,000 or so distinct CDR3 sequences, around 8.6% seen once. This sample was shared with a second study, whose subject was yellow fever vaccine responses in identical twins.

Source material: PBMCs. The receptor set was obtained from a woman aged 18-29 years in good health.

This clonotype was observed many times. The rearrangement joins TRBV12-3 or TRBV12-4 to TRBJ2-1; 8 bases align to TRBD1. Losses at the gene ends were 6 bases for V and 1 base for J; bases not matched to a gene: 8. The length of the CDR3 is 16 residues. The CDR3 sequence is CASSISTGGSYNEQFF. In DNA form, the CDR3 reads TGTGCCAGCAGCATTAGCACAGGGGGATCCTACAATGAGCAGTTCTTC.

This clonotype was found a few times. This sequence joins TRBV21-1 and TRBJ2-7. TRBV21-1 is assigned pseudogene status. The CDR3 is made up of 14 amino acids. The chain's CDR3 is CASSKGISSYEQYF. CDR3 in DNA: TGTGCCAGCAGCAAAGGGATTAGCTCCTACGAGCAGTACTTC.

This chain links TRBV19 with TRBJ2-2; 11 bases are shared with TRBD2. The CDR3 has 15 residues. Germline V gene sequence: CDR1 LNHDA, CDR2 SQIVND (reference sequence). V was clipped by 1 base and J by 7 bases; unmatched bases: 2. Here the CDR3 reads CASSIGGLAGGELFF. The CDR3 DNA sequence: TGTGCCAGTAGTATAGGAGGACTAGCGGGCGGGGAGCTGTTTTTT.

The DNA for the CDR3 is TGTGCCAGTAGTATGTTGCGGCACACAGATACGCAGTATTTT. As protein: CASSMLRHTDTQYF. The V call is TRBV19, the J call TRBJ2-3; D call uncertain. Trimming removed 3 bases from V and 2 bases from J, with 9 bases in between. The length of the CDR3 is 14 residues. CDR1 LNHDA and CDR2 SQIVND come from the germline V gene (reference sequence).

J is TRBJ2-7 and V is TRBV28; TRBD2 matches 8 bases. V lost 4 bases, J lost 0 bases, and 5 bases stayed unmatched. This CDR3 region has 15 residues. Germline V lookup: CDR1 MDHEN, CDR2 SYDVKM. DNA of the CDR3: TGTGCCAGCAGTTCTTTAGCGGGGCTCTCCTACGAGCAGTACTTC. Translation: CASSSLAGLSYEQYF. Full variable domain (remainder filled in from reference TRBV28 and TRBJ2-7): DVKVTQSSRYLVKRTGEKVFLECVQDMDHENMFWYRQDPGLGLRLIYFSYDVKMKEKGDIPEGYSVSREKKERFSLILESASTNQTSMYLCASSSLAGLSYEQYFGPGTRLTVT.